The 30 T cell receptor beta chains presented below share a single source sample, sequenced in a study of shared clonotypes between healthy human individuals. Profiling relied on immunoSEQ multiplex PCR, and the TCRdb table lists in-frame clones only, not all of them. The table has millions of clones, over 85% seen once; the top ten hold about 0.13%. The specimen sequenced was naive CD4+ T cells sorted from blood. Regarding subset: CD45RA+ positively selected. The receptors stem from a man younger than 30 in good health.

The chain carries TRBV6-5 and TRBJ1-1, with a tentative D call TRBD1 (5 bases). Germline V gene sequence: CDR1 MNHEY, CDR2 SVGAGI. Trimming cost V 0 bases and J 4 bases, with 12 bases left between them. The CDR3 is 15 residues long. The CDR3, as DNA: TGTGCCAGCAGTTACTCTAGGGCAGGGACCACTGAAGCTTTCTTT. Protein product: CASSYSRAGTTEAFF.

The CDR3 DNA is TGCGCCAGCAGCTTGCGGGACAGGGGCACCGGGGAGCTGTTTTTT. Translation: CASSLRDRGTGELFF. V is TRBV5-1 and J is TRBJ2-2; 10 bases fit TRBD1. V trimming: 1 base; J trimming: 4 bases; junction bases outside the gene matches: 1. The germline V gene has CDR1 SGHRS and CDR2 YFSETQ. This CDR3 is built from 15 residues.

This chain uses TRBV25-1 with TRBJ2-2; 7 bases are a match to TRBD2. J lost 4 bases, V lost 11 bases, and 10 bases had no gene match. This CDR3 contains 14 residues. The germline V gene encodes CDR1 MGHDK and CDR2 SYGVNS. CDR3 sequence (DNA): TGTGCCGCCCGAGGAGCGGGAAGCACCGGGGAGCTGTTTTTT. Translated: CAARGAGSTGELFF.

CDR3 nucleotide sequence: TGTGCCATCAGTGAGCTCACGTATAATTCACCCCTCCACTTT. Its translation is CAISELTYNSPLHF. The gene calls are TRBV10-3 and TRBJ1-6; D is unclear. The CDR3 consists of 14 residues. V was trimmed by 2 bases and J by 4 bases, leaving 6 bases between them. Germline V gene data show CDR1 as ENHRY and CDR2 as SYGVKD.

The chain uses TRBV7-2 and TRBJ1-3; the D gene is possibly TRBD1 (5 bases). V was shortened by 2 bases and J by 4 bases, with 6 bases between the two germline ends. This CDR3 is 13 amino acids long. CDR1 is SGHTA, CDR2 FQGNSA, per germline. CDR3 amino acids: CASSLNRGNTIYF. CDR3 DNA: TGTGCCAGCAGCTTAAACAGGGGAAACACCATATATTTT.

This clone appeared a few times. Within the sample, other DNA sequences also encode this same CDR3. The chain combines TRBV2 with TRBJ1-6; D uncertain. Trimming pared 4 bases from V and 7 bases from J, leaving 8 bases between. The V gene's germline CDR1 is SNHLY and CDR2 FYNNEI. This CDR3 is 13 amino acids long. CDR3 residues: CASSGPGNSPLHF. CDR3 sequence (DNA): TGTGCCAGCAGTGGACCGGGGAATTCACCCCTCCACTTT.

The chain is built from TRBV11-2 and TRBJ2-1; 8 nucleotides agree with TRBD1. V was pared by 5 bases and J by 13 bases, with 13 bases of the junction left unmatched. This CDR3 is 14 amino acids long. CDR1 and CDR2 from the germline V gene are SGHAT and FQNNGV. The CDR3 protein is CASSIARDRRAQFF. As DNA, the CDR3 is TGTGCCAGCAGCATCGCCCGGGACAGGAGAGCTCAGTTCTTC.

The V and J genes are TRBV7-2 and TRBJ1-6, with D unresolved. Trimming took off 1 base at V and 0 bases at J, with 10 bases between the two ends. The CDR3 sequence is 17 residues long. The germline CDR1 and CDR2 sequences are SGHTA and FQGNSA. CDR3 sequence reads: CASSLGVGSSYNSPLHF. The CDR3 DNA is TGTGCCAGCAGCTTAGGGGTGGGGAGCTCCTATAATTCACCCCTCCACTTT.

This clone was counted a single time. The chain couples TRBV10-3 to TRBJ1-4; D remains ambiguous. V was shortened by 0 bases and J by 7 bases, with 12 bases between the two germline ends. This CDR3 has 15 residues. Germline V gene lookup returns CDR1 ENHRY and CDR2 SYGVKD. This CDR3 is CAISESTPAGEKLFF. For the CDR3, the DNA is TGTGCCATCAGTGAGTCGACACCCGCGGGTGAAAAACTGTTTTTT.

The rearrangement joins TRBV6-5 to TRBJ2-2, with D perhaps TRBD1 (6 bases). Trimming pared 2 bases from V and 6 bases from J, leaving 16 bases between. CDR1 MNHEY and CDR2 SVGAGI come from the germline V gene. The CDR3 is 16 residues long. The CDR3 DNA follows: TGTGCCAGCAGTTACGGCGGGCGGAGGACAGCCGGGGAGCTGTTTTTT. Translation gives CASSYGGRRTAGELFF.

The chain recombines TRBV5-4 with TRBJ2-1; 11 bases are shared with TRBD2. The V segment lost 3 bases and the J segment 1 base; nucleotides outside the gene matches: 3. The CDR3 length is 16 residues. Germline CDR1 is SGHNT and CDR2 is YYREEE (reference sequence). CDR3 bases: TGTGCCAGCAGCTCGTCTAGCGGGAGGTCCTACAATGAGCAGTTCTTC. It encodes CASSSSSGRSYNEQFF.

The chain has TRBV4-1 and TRBJ2-3, with 9 positions matching TRBD2. The trim removed 6 bases at V and 1 base at J, leaving 17 bases unmatched. The CDR3 is 19 residues long. Germline V gives CDR1 MGHRA, CDR2 YSYEKL. The CDR3 is CASRDVFAGGPLGTDTQYF. CDR3 bases: TGCGCCAGCAGAGACGTGTTTGCGGGAGGGCCCCTAGGCACAGATACGCAGTATTTT.

V gene TRBV6-5 combines with J gene TRBJ1-2; D unclear. In germline, CDR1 is MNHEY, CDR2 SVGAGI. The CDR3 is made up of 11 amino acids. With 8 bases removed from V and 9 bases from J, the gap between germline ends came to 13 bases. DNA of the CDR3: TGTGCCAGCCTTGACGGCGCTCGCTACACCTTC. Translated, it gives CASLDGARYTF.

This chain connects TRBV7-9 to TRBJ2-1, with D unresolved. Trimming shortened V by 0 bases and J by 6 bases, and 15 bases separated the two germline ends. This CDR3 contains 16 residues. Per germline, CDR1 SEHNR and CDR2 FQNEAQ (reference sequence). The CDR3 DNA sequence: TGTGCCAGCAGCTTAGCAAGCACCGGCAGGCTCAATGAGCAGTTCTTC. Its translation is CASSLASTGRLNEQFF.

This clone is a singleton in its sample. This chain joins TRBV27 and TRBJ2-2; TRBD2 is a possible D gene (6 bases). V dropped 3 bases and J dropped 6 bases, with 14 bases sitting between them. CDR3 size: 15 residues. Per germline, CDR1 MNHEY and CDR2 SMNVEV (reference sequence). In DNA form, the CDR3 reads TGTGCCAGCAGTTTTCTGAGGAGGGCCGCCGGGGAGCTGTTTTTT. Translated, it gives CASSFLRRAAGELFF.

The chain has TRBV5-1 and TRBJ2-7; 9 nucleotides line up with TRBD1. CDR1 is SGHRS, CDR2 YFSETQ, per germline. This CDR3 spans 12 amino acids. V shed 7 bases and J 5 bases; nucleotides not matched to a gene: 4. The CDR3 coding sequence is TGCGCCAGCCGGGACAGGGTCGACGAGCAGTACTTC. Amino acids: CASRDRVDEQYF.

This clone was seen only once. Other DNA sequences in the same sample also yield this CDR3. The chain links TRBV18 to TRBJ1-2, with D unresolved. Looked up from germline, CDR1 is KGHSH and CDR2 is LQKENI. The CDR3 covers 13 residues. The V gene lost 3 bases and the J gene lost 1 base, with 6 bases spanning the gap. The CDR3 reads CASSPDVNYGYTF. CDR3 nucleotides: TGTGCCAGCTCACCTGACGTTAACTATGGCTACACCTTC.

The CDR3 sequence is CASSFIAGDSYNEQFF. CDR3 nucleotide sequence: TGTGCCAGCAGCTTCATAGCGGGAGATTCCTACAATGAGCAGTTCTTC. The chain uses TRBV13 and TRBJ2-1; TRBD2 agrees at 9 bases. Germline loops: CDR1 PRHDT, CDR2 FYEKMQ (reference sequence). The length of the CDR3 is 16 residues. V was pared by 3 bases and J by 1 base, with 4 bases of the junction left unmatched.

This clone has only one observation. V is TRBV30 and J is TRBJ2-3; D remains ambiguous. Germline CDR1 reads GTSNPN; CDR2 reads SVGIG (reference sequence). V was cut by 0 bases and J by 6 bases, with 13 bases left in between. CDR3 length equals 14 residues. For the CDR3, the DNA is TGTGCCTGGAGTGTATTTGGGCCCCTCGATACGCAGTATTTT. It encodes CAWSVFGPLDTQYF.

The chain joins TRBV7-9 to TRBJ2-7; 9 bases fit TRBD1. The germline V gene has CDR1 SEHNR and CDR2 FQNEAQ (reference sequence). The V gene end was trimmed by 5 bases and the J gene end by 2 bases; junction bases not matched to a gene: 4. The CDR3 runs 14 residues. CDR3 nucleotides: TGTGCCAGCAGCATGACAGGGGGAACCTACGAGCAGTACTTC. This gives the protein CASSMTGGTYEQYF.

As concerns this clone: The junction departs from germline at one end; a sequencing error may be responsible. This chain links TRBV5-1 with TRBJ2-1; D perhaps matches TRBD1 (6 bases). The CDR3 consists of 13 residues. CDR1 and CDR2 (germline): SGHRS, YFSETQ. CDR3 sequence: CASSLGAFNEQFF. The CDR3 region has the DNA TGCGCCAGCAGTTTGGGGGCGTTCAATGAGCAGTTCTTC.

This chain connects TRBV7-2 to TRBJ1-5, with a possible D match to TRBD1 (6 bases). V gave up 3 bases and J gave up 5 bases, with 14 bases separating them. Germline CDR1 is SGHTA and CDR2 is FQGNSA. CDR3 length: 15 residues. The CDR3 bases are TGTGCCAGCAGCTTCCAAGGGGGGTTAGATCAGCCCCAGCATTTT. Protein product: CASSFQGGLDQPQHF.

The chain recombines TRBV2 with TRBJ2-7; 7 positions match TRBD2. This CDR3 spans 13 amino acids. Germline lookup yields CDR1 SNHLY and CDR2 FYNNEI. Losses at the gene ends were 8 bases for V and 2 bases for J; bases not matched to a gene: 6. CDR3 region: CASGAGRTYEQYF. The DNA for the CDR3 is TGTGCCAGCGGAGCGGGGAGGACCTACGAGCAGTACTTC.

The V and J genes are TRBV7-9 and TRBJ2-3; D is undetermined. This CDR3 spans 14 amino acids. The germline V gene encodes CDR1 SEHNR and CDR2 FQNEAQ (reference sequence). V dropped 6 bases and J dropped 1 base, with 11 bases sitting between them. CDR3 nucleotide sequence: TGTGCCAGCAGGGTGGCCGCTCGCACAGATACGCAGTATTTT. It codes for CASRVAARTDTQYF.

DNA for the CDR3: TGTGCCAGCGCGGGCATACAGGGGAAGGATCAGCCCCAGCATTTT. Its translation is CASAGIQGKDQPQHF. V usage is TRBV28 and J usage is TRBJ1-5; 7 bases are shared with TRBD1. Germline CDR1 reads MDHEN; CDR2 reads SYDVKM. Trimming took 8 bases from V and 5 from J; bases not matched to a gene: 12. CDR3 length equals 15 residues.

The chain recombines TRBV30 with TRBJ1-1; TRBD1 matches 10 bases. After removal of 0 bases from V and 5 bases from J, the junction contained 9 bases not matched to a gene. Germline lookup yields CDR1 GTSNPN and CDR2 SVGIG (reference sequence). CDR3 size: 16 residues. This CDR3 reads CAWSVRGQGNRTEAFF. Here the CDR3 DNA reads TGTGCCTGGAGTGTAAGGGGACAGGGGAATCGGACTGAAGCTTTCTTT.

The rearrangement uses TRBV2 and TRBJ1-2; the D is unclear. CDR1 is SNHLY, CDR2 FYNNEI, per germline. V lost 6 bases and J lost 4, with 18 bases in between. The CDR3 has 15 residues. This CDR3 reads CASSDQDGGGYGYTF. The CDR3 DNA is TGTGCCAGCAGCGACCAGGACGGCGGCGGCTATGGCTACACCTTC. Filled out from reference TRBV2 and TRBJ1-2, the complete variable domain reads EPEVTQTPSHQVTQMGQEVILRCVPISNHLYFYWYRQILGQKVEFLVSFYNNEISEKSEIFDDQFSVERPDGSNFTLKIRSTKLEDSAMYFCASSDQDGGGYGYTFGSGTRLTVV.

V is TRBV18 and J is TRBJ2-7; D possibly matches TRBD1 or TRBD2 (5 bases each). Trimming left V 2 bases short and J 6 bases short, with 23 bases between. CDR1 is KGHSH and CDR2 is LQKENI in the germline V gene. The CDR3 consists of 17 residues. In DNA, the CDR3 is TGTGCCAGCTCACCAAACCATCCGCAGAGCATTGGGGGCGAGCAGTACTTC. As protein: CASSPNHPQSIGGEQYF.

As concerns this clone: Other nucleotide sequences from this sample produce the same CDR3. The chain carries TRBV5-1 and TRBJ1-3; D is unclear. Per germline, CDR1 SGHRS and CDR2 YFSETQ. The V end was cut by 0 bases, the J end by 2 bases, with 6 bases between. The CDR3 extends over 14 amino acids. The CDR3 bases are TGCGCCAGCAGCTTGGAACCCGCTGGAAACACCATATATTTT. Amino acid sequence: CASSLEPAGNTIYF. The whole variable domain, remainder taken from reference TRBV5-1 and TRBJ1-3, is KAGVTQTPRYLIKTRGQQVTLSCSPISGHRSVSWYQQTPGQGLQFLFEYFSETQRNKGNFPGRFSGRQFSNSRSEMNVSTLELGDSALYLCASSLEPAGNTIYFGEGSWLTVV.

The chain recombines TRBV4-1 with TRBJ2-7, with D perhaps TRBD2 (5 bases). This CDR3 is built from 13 residues. Per germline, CDR1 MGHRA and CDR2 YSYEKL. V lost 2 bases and J lost 3, with 8 bases in between. CDR3 sequence: CASSQTGLYEQYF. CDR3 in DNA: TGCGCCAGCAGCCAAACCGGACTCTACGAGCAGTACTTC.